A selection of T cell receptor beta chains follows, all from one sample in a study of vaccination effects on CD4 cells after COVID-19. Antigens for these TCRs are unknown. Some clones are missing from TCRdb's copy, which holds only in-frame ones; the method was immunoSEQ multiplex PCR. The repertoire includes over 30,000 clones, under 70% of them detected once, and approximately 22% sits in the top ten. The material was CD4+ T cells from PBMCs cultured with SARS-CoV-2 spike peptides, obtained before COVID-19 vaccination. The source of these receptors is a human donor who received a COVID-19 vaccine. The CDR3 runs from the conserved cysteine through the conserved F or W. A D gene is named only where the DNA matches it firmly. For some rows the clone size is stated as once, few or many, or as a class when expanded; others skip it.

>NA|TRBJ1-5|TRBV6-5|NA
CASSTGREQPQHF
TGTGCCAGCAGCACCGGGCGCGAGCAGCCCCAGCATTTT
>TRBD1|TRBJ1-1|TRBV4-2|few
CASSQDPGGVMNTEAFF
TGTGCCAGCAGCCAAGATCCAGGGGGCGTCATGAACACTGAAGCTTTCTTT
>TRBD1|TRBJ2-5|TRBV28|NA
CASRGQGEETQYF
TGTGCCAGCAGGGGACAGGGAGAAGAGACCCAGTACTTC
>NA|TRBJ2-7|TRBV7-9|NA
CASSTMGYEQYF
TGTGCCAGCAGCACGATGGGGTACGAGCAGTACTTC
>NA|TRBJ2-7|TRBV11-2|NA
CASSLERGSYEQYF
TGTGCCAGCAGCTTAGAGAGAGGTTCCTACGAGCAGTACTTC
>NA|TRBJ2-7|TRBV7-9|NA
CASSFAYYEQYF
TGTGCCAGCAGCTTCGCCTACTACGAGCAGTACTTC
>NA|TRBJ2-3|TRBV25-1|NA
CASSVQAPNTQYF
TGTGCCAGCAGTGTACAGGCTCCCAATACGCAGTATTTT
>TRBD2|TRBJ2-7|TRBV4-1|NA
CASSQGTSGGEQYF
TGCGCCAGCAGCCAGGGGACTAGCGGGGGCGAGCAGTACTTC
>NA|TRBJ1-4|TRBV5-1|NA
CASSLEFGFSTNEKLFF
TGCGCCAGCAGCTTGGAATTCGGCTTCTCAACTAATGAAAAACTGTTTTTT
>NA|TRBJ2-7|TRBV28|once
CASSEVGGSSYEQYF
TGTGCCAGCAGTGAGGTAGGTGGGAGTTCCTACGAGCAGTACTTC
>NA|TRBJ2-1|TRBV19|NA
CASSAPQGTSSYNEQFF
TGTGCCAGTAGTGCGCCCCAGGGGACCAGCTCCTACAATGAGCAGTTCTTC
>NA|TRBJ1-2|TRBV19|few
CASSIGARDHGYTF
TGTGCCAGTAGTATAGGCGCCCGGGACCATGGCTACACCTTC
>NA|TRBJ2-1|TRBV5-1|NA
CASSLERVGGFGEQFF
TGCGCCAGCAGCTTGGAAAGAGTAGGCGGGTTCGGTGAGCAGTTCTTC
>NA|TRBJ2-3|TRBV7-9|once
CASSLADSTDTQYF
TGTGCCAGCAGCTTGGCAGATAGCACAGATACGCAGTATTTT
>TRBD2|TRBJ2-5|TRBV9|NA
CASSVQGASGGEGETQYF
TGTGCCAGCAGCGTACAAGGGGCTAGCGGGGGGGAGGGAGAGACCCAGTACTTC
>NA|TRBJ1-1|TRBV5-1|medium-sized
CASSLDRDTEAFF
TGCGCCAGCAGCTTGGACAGGGACACTGAAGCTTTCTTT
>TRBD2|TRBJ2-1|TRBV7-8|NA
CASSLARVAGHEQFF
TGTGCCAGCAGCTTAGCGAGGGTAGCGGGACACGAGCAGTTCTTC
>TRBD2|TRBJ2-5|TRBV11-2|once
CASSPLAGEGETQYF
TGTGCCAGCAGCCCACTAGCGGGGGAGGGAGAGACCCAGTACTTC
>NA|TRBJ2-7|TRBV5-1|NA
CASSLAGGPRYF
TGCGCCAGCAGCTTGGCCGGGGGCCCACGGTACTTC
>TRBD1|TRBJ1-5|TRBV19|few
CASIGGQVLNQPQHF
TGTGCCAGTATCGGCGGACAGGTCTTAAATCAGCCCCAGCATTTT
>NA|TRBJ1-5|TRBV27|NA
CASSLQPPRGQPQHF
TGTGCCAGCAGTTTACAACCACCCAGGGGCCAGCCCCAGCATTTT
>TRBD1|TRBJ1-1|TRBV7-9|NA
CASSLNTGGTEAFF
TGTGCCAGCAGCTTAAACACAGGGGGGACTGAAGCTTTCTTT
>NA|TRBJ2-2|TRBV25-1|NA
CASTPQGNTGELFF
TGTGCCAGCACCCCCCAGGGAAACACCGGGGAGCTGTTTTTT
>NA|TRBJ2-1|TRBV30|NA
CAWNKGGFNEQFF
TGTGCCTGGAACAAGGGGGGTTTCAATGAGCAGTTCTTC
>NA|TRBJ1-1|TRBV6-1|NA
CASSEGTANTEAFF
TGTGCCAGCAGTGAAGGGACGGCGAACACTGAAGCTTTCTTT
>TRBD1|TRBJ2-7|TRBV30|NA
CAWSGQGAREQYF
TGTGCCTGGAGCGGACAGGGGGCTCGCGAGCAGTACTTC
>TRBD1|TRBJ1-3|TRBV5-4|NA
CASSWGTGRPSGNTIYF
TGTGCCAGCAGCTGGGGGACAGGGAGACCCTCTGGAAACACCATATATTTT
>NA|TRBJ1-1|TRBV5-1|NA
CASSLAPVRDGNTEAFF
TGCGCCAGCAGCTTGGCACCAGTCCGGGACGGGAACACTGAAGCTTTCTTT
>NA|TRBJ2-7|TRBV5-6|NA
CASSPRRGHEQYF
TGTGCCAGCAGCCCACGGCGGGGGCACGAGCAGTACTTC
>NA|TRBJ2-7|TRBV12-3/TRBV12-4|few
CASGSSYEQYF
TGTGCCAGCGGTAGCTCCTACGAGCAGTACTTC
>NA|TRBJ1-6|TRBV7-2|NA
CASSDTGSPLHF
TGTGCCAGCAGCGACACGGGTTCACCCCTCCACTTT
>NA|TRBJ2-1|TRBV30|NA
CAWSLRNEQFF
TGTGCCTGGAGTTTGCGGAATGAGCAGTTCTTC
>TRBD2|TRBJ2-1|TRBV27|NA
CASSHGLAGGYNEQFF
TGTGCCAGCAGTCACGGACTAGCGGGAGGGTACAATGAGCAGTTCTTC
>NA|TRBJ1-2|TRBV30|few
CALDGYTF
TGTGCCTTAGACGGCTACACCTTC
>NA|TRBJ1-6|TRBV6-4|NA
CASSMTRDRNSPLHF
TGTGCCAGCAGTATGACCCGGGACCGCAATTCACCCCTCCACTTT
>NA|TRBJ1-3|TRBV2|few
CASSGNTIYF
TGTGCCTCCTCAGGAAACACCATATATTTT
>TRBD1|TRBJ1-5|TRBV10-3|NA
CAISTGTESNQPQHF
TGTGCCATCAGTACCGGGACAGAGAGCAATCAGCCCCAGCATTTT
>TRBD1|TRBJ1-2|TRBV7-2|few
CASSPAPPGQGSATYGYTF
TGTGCCAGCAGCCCCGCACCTCCGGGACAGGGGAGTGCGACCTATGGCTACACCTTC